This entry concerns a single T cell receptor beta chain. Its antigen remains unidentified. Base qualities are not recorded, but no much larger clone differs from it by a single base. The source of the sample is a study of shared clonotypes between healthy human individuals (dated by TCRdb to about 2020). Looking at the study overall: A couple of women and three men aged 18 to 49 years were included in the cohort. Per donor, three plates each were used for CD4 naive and CD4 memory, two for CD8 naive, and one for CD8 memory. Blood TCR repertoires of roughly 5 healthy adults were deeply sequenced to estimate repertoire size and the extent of clonotype sharing between individuals. To increase sequencing depth and limit assay-specific biases, different laboratories used diverse techniques to prepare libraries and sequence TCR repertoires. Each donor's leukapheresis produced roughly between roughly 0.85 and 9 billion PBMCs.

Using the deep immunoSEQ assay, multiplex PCR amplified TCR CDR3 regions from genomic DNA. For each cell subset, the extracted genomic DNA was distributed evenly across all wells of several immunoSEQ 96-well plates, and each plate served as one replicate. For sorted subsets, each replicate PCR was loaded with 200 ng genomic DNA, equivalent to about 30,000 T cell genomes. Purified libraries were measured with a Qubit 3.0 fluorometer, size-checked on a Bioanalyzer 2100, and measured again with the KAPA Library Quantification kit. Every immunoSEQ 96-well plate was sequenced on a dedicated single-read 150-cycle Illumina NextSeq 550 flow cell. The authors' pipeline ran thus. The immunoSEQ output contained only junctional sequences without quality scores, so filtering could not match that applied to full-length reads. Sequences were annotated with PyIR, a Python wrapper for IgBLAST v1.9, and V/J genes and CDR3 were assigned using IMGT germline references. Reads were removed for weak V/J assignments (E-value above 1e-6), missing CDR3, stop codons, out-of-frame junctions, or ambiguous translated residues. V3J clonotypes were defined as sequences sharing an identical inferred V gene, J gene, and CDR3 amino acid sequence. Percentage overlap between repertoires was calculated by dividing the number of shared unique clonotypes by the size of the smaller repertoire. Three approaches were used to assess repertoire richness: RTK rarefaction, the Chao1 estimator, and Recon v2.1 estimates of unobserved clonotypes. OLGA was used to compute generation probabilities for all TCRbeta clonotypes that the gDNA method yielded from a handful of donors. This immuneACCESS table, as held by TCRdb, lists in-frame sequences with V and J called but not all clones. Of the missing ones, under half trace to an unresolved V gene in checked studies; the others have no known cause. V and J calls and clone size follow that table, whereas D and trimming were derived from the DNA. This sample gives hundreds of thousands of clones in total; about 74% of them show up just once. Less than 2% of the sample belongs to the ten largest clones.

Study-wide findings and limitations: Across several donors, approximately 5% of naive CD4, 3% to 3.5% of naive CD8, around 2.1% of memory CD4, and about 0.4% of memory CD8 clonotypes were shared. Pairwise subsampling led to the expectation that sequencing depth would affect the degree of clonotype sharing among donors. Incomplete sequencing was indicated by rarefaction of sorted-subset datasets, despite the large sequencing depth. Clonotypes shared by all four sorted-subset donors showed higher generation probabilities than non-shared clonotypes. Estimated clonotype richness was generally larger for naive than for memory subsets. Sampling was limited to blood, and TCR repertoires in tissue likely differ from TCR repertoires in blood. Because the study included only a small number of donors, the genetic and exposure-history diversity represented was limited.

The donors were healthy, HIV-negative adults with no recently reported acute infections or vaccinations. All donors were Caucasian adults living in Nashville, Tennessee, USA. CD4+ T cells were enriched through magnetic negative selection, after which naive cells were positively selected on CD45RA and the remaining negative fraction served as the memory subset. Blood was collected by leukapheresis, and PBMCs were isolated by Ficoll-Histopaque density gradient centrifugation and then cryopreserved in liquid nitrogen vapor phase. Analytical flow cytometry was used to check the purity and quantity of each magnetically sorted T cell population. Genomic DNA was isolated from every sorted fraction and measured by UV absorbance on a Nanodrop 2000c. V sheds 4 bases and J sheds 2 bases, leaving 10 bases between their ends. Counted from cysteine to phenylalanine, this CDR3 has 13 amino acids. This entry keeps only the CDR3 DNA: 39 bases, framed from base 1. Taken from the germline V gene, the CDR1 and CDR2 loops are SQVTM and ANQGSEA.

This chain is built from TRBV29-1 and TRBJ2-3; no D gene call is confident. Sequencing was performed on memory CD4+ T cells sorted from blood. The cell subset or site label on this specimen signifies: CD45RA-negative fraction. This clonotype was obtained from a woman in her twenties or thirties in good health. The nucleotide sequence reads TGCAGCGTTGTGGTGTGGGACACAGATACGCAGTATTTT. Translated, it reads CSVVVWDTDTQYF.